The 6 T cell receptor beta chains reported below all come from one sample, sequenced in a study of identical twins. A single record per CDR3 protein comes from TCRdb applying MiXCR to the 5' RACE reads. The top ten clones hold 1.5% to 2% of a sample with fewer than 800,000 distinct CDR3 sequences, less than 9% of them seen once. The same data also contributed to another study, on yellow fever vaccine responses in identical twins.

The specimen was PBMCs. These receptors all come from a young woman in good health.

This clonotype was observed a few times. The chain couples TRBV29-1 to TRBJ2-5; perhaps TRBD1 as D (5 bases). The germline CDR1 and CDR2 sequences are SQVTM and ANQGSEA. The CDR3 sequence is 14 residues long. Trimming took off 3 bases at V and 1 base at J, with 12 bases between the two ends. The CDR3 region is CSVDTSRVQETQYF. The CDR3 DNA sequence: TGCAGCGTTGATACAAGCAGGGTCCAAGAGACCCAGTACTTC.

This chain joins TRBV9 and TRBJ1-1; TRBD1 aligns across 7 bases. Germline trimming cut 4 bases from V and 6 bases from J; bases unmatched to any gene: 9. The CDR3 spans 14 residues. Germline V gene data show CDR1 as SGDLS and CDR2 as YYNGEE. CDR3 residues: CASSSTGTAAEAFF. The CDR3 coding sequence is TGTGCCAGCAGCTCGACCGGGACAGCGGCTGAAGCTTTCTTT. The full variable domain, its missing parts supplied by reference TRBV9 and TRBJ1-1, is DSGVTQTPKHLITATGQRVTLRCSPRSGDLSVYWYQQSLDQGLQFLIQYYNGEERAKGNILERFSAQQFPDLHSELNLSSLELGDSALYFCASSSTGTAAEAFFGQGTRLTVV.

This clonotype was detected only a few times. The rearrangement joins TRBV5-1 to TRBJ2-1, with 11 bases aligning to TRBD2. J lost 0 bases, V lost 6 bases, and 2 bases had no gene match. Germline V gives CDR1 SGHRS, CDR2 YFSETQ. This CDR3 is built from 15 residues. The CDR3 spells CASNSGGASYNEQFF. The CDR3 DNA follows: TGCGCCAGCAATAGCGGGGGGGCCTCCTACAATGAGCAGTTCTTC.

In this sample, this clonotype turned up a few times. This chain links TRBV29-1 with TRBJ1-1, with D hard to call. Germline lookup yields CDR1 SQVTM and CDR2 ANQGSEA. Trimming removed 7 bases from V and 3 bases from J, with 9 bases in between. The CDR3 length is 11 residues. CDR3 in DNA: TGCAGCGCCCTAATGTACACTGAAGCTTTCTTT. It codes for CSALMYTEAFF.

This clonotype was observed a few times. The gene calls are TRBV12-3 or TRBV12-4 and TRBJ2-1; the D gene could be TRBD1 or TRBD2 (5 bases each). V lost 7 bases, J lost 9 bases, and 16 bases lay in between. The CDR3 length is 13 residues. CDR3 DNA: TGTGCCAGCACCCCAAGTGGGGGTGGTGAGCAGTTCTTC. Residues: CASTPSGGGEQFF.

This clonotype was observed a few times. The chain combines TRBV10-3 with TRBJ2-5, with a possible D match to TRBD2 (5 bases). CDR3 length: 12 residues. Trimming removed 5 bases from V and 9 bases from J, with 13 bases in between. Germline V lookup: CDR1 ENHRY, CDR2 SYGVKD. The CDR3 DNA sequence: TGTGCCATCAGTCAGAAACCGGAGGCCCAGTACTTC. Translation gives CAISQKPEAQYF.